This T cell receptor beta chain was sequenced in a study of preoperative IRX-2 immunotherapy in early breast cancer (dated by TCRdb to about 2019). Libraries were constructed by the immunoSEQ multiplex PCR assay. The table comes from immuneACCESS by way of TCRdb, which keeps in-frame sequences with V and J called. Part of the clones is missing from these tables; in studies checked, under half for an unresolved V gene and the rest for unknown reasons. For this sample the table gives under 35,000 clones, of which 82% were detected only once. Together, the top ten hold more than 3% of the sample. Comment on this clone: The antigen it binds to is not known. The sample holds no much larger clone one base away, and base qualities are not on file.

CDR1 and CDR2 were assigned from the germline V gene as SQVTM and ANQGSEA. V has 5 bases trimmed and J has 0 bases trimmed; junction bases matching no gene number 3. Spanning cysteine to phenylalanine, the CDR3 consists of 13 amino acids. Here the CDR3 DNA is all that survives: 39 bases in frame from base 1. Interpreted using the paper, the treatment or condition label stands for: preoperative locoregional IRX-2 cytokine immunotherapy. The samples were obtained from a phase Ib study that tested preoperative, locoregional IRX-2 cytokine immunotherapy designed to prime immune responses. Donors were patients with early-stage breast cancer who received IRX-2 before surgery.

This receptor was taken from a human donor with breast cancer. The sample was taken from a patient treated with IRX-2 immunotherapy. The rearranged segments are TRBV29-1 and TRBJ1-2; 7 of the junction bases match TRBD1. The nucleotide sequence reads as follows: TGCAGCGTTCGGACAGGCTCTAACTATGGCTACACCTTC. It translates to CSVRTGSNYGYTF. The CDR3 plus the reference TRBV29-1 and TRBJ1-2 genes for the other parts give the full variable domain: SAVISQKPSRDICQRGTSLTIQCQVDSQVTMMFWYRQQPGQSLTLIATANQGSEATYESGFVIDKFPISRPNLTFSTLTVSNMSPEDSSIYLCSVRTGSNYGYTFGSGTRLTVV.